The present TCR beta chain was sequenced within a study of cytomegalovirus exposure and HLA in healthy donors. The PCR ran on 60 Vbeta and 13 Jbeta primers. Clones were sequenced by immunoSEQ multiplex PCR, and TCRdb holds only the in-frame ones, with some missing. Among approximately 91,000 clones, 60% to 65% were seen once, and the ten largest hold roughly 2.5%. V lost 4 bases and J lost 2; bases outside the gene matches: 5. From germline, CDR1 is SGHTS and CDR2 YDEGEE. There are 14 residues in the CDR3. Sample: PBMCs. The TCR originated in a human donor in good health. The rearrangement uses TRBV5-8 and TRBJ1-1, with 7 nucleotides matching TRBD1. The CDR3 DNA sequence: TGTGCCAGCAGCCCGGGACAGTACAACACTGAAGCTTTCTTT. Protein: CASSPGQYNTEAFF.